The subject of this entry is one T cell receptor beta chain. The source of the sample is a study of shared T cell receptors in the human thymus. This CDR3 has 15 residues. CDR1 is SEHNR, CDR2 FQNEAQ, per germline (reference sequence). The V end was cut by 8 bases, the J end by 0 bases, with 17 bases between. Clones were read by immunoSEQ multiplex PCR, and TCRdb kept only the in-frame ones, dropping some. The sample holds 540,000 or so clones, around three quarters seen once. Separately, the same data were catalogued under a study of human thymus T cells.

The TCR originated in a boy under two years old with a congenital heart defect. Specimen: thymocytes. The gene calls are TRBV7-9 and TRBJ2-7, with D maybe TRBD2 (6 bases). For the CDR3, the DNA is TGTGCCAGCCGCTCGGAGGGGAATTCCTCCTACGAGCAGTACTTC. Protein sequence: CASRSEGNSSYEQYF.